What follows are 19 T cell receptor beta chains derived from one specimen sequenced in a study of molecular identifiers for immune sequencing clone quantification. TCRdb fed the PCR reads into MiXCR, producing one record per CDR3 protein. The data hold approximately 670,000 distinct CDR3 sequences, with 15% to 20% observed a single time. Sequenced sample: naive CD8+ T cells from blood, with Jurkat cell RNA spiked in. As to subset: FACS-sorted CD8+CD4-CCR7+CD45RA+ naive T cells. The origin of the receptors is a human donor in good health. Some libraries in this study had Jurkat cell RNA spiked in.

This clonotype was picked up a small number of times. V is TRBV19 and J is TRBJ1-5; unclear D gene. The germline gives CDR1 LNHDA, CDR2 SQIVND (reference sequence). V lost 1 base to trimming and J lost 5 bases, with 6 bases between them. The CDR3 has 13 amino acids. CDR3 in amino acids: CASSIVEDQPQHF. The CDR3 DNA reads TGTGCCAGTAGTATAGTAGAGGATCAGCCCCAGCATTTT.

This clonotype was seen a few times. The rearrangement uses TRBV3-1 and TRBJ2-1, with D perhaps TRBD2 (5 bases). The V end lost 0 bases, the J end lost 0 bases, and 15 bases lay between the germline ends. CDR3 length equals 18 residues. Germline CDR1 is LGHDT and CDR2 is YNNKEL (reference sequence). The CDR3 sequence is CASSQDSVVQSSYNEQFF. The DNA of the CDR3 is TGTGCCAGCAGCCAAGATAGCGTGGTACAGAGCTCCTACAATGAGCAGTTCTTC.

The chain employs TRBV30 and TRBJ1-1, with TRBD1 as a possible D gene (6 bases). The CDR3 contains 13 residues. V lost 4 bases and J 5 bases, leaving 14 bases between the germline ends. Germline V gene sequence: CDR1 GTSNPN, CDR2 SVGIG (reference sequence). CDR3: CAWNGGYETEAFF. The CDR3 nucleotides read TGTGCCTGGAATGGGGGCTACGAAACTGAAGCTTTCTTT.

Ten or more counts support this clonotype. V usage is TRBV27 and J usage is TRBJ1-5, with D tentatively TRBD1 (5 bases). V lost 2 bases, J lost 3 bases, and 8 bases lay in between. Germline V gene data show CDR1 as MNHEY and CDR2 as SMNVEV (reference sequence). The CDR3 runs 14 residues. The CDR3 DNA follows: TGTGCCAGCAGTTTACAGGGTCCCAATCAGCCCCAGCATTTT. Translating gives CASSLQGPNQPQHF.

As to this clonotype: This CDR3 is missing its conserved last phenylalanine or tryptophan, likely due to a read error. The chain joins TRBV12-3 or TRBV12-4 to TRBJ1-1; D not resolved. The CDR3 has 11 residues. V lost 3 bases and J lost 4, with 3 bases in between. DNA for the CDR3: TGTGCCAGCAGTTTCAGCACTGAAGCTTTCTCT. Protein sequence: CASSFSTEAFS.

This chain's CDR3 is CASSASRAPYNEQFF. The CDR3 nucleotides are TGTGCCAGCAGCGCTAGCAGGGCGCCCTACAATGAGCAGTTCTTC. The genes are TRBV9 and TRBJ2-1; D possibly uses TRBD1 or TRBD2 (5 bases each). CDR3 size: 15 residues. Germline V gene sequence: CDR1 SGDLS, CDR2 YYNGEE. Trimming took 3 bases from V and 2 from J, leaving 12 bases between them.

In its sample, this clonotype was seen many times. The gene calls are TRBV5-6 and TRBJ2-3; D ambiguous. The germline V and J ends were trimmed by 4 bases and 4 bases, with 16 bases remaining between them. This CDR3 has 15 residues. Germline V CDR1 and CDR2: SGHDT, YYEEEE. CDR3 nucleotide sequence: TGTGCCAGCAGCCCGGCTAGTTCCCCCCCAGATACGCAGTATTTT. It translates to CASSPASSPPDTQYF.

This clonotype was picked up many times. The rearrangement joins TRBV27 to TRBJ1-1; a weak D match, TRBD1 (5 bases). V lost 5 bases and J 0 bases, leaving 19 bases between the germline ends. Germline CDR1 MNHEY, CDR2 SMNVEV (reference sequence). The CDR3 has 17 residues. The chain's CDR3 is CASSPIDVGGVNTEAFF. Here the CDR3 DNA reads TGTGCCAGCAGTCCCATAGATGTGGGGGGAGTGAACACTGAAGCTTTCTTT.

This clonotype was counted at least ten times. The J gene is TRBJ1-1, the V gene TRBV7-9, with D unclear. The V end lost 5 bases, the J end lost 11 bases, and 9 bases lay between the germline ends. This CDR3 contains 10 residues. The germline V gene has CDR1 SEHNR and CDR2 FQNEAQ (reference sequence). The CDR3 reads CASSMEVAFF. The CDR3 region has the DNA TGTGCCAGCAGCATGGAGGTCGCTTTCTTT. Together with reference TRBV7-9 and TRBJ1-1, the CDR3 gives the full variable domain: DTGVSQNPRHKITKRGQNVTFRCDPISEHNRLYWYRQTLGQGPEFLTYFQNEAQLEKSRLLSDRFSAERPKGSFSTLEIQRTEQGDSAMYLCASSMEVAFFGQGTRLTVV.

CDR3 coding DNA: TGTGCCAGCAGTGAATCCGACCGCGCGCGGGACATTCAGTACTTC. This codes for CASSESDRARDIQYF. The rearrangement uses TRBV2 and TRBJ2-4, with D possibly being TRBD2 (5 bases). The CDR3 is 15 residues long. Germline V lookup: CDR1 SNHLY, CDR2 FYNNEI. The V and J ends lost 2 bases and 8 bases respectively, with 16 bases between them.

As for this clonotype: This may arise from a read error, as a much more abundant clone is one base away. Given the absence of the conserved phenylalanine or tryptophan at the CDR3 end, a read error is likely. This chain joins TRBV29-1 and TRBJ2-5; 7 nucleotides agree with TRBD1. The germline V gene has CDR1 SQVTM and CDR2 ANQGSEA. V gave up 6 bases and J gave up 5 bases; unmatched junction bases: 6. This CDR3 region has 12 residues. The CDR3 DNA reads TGCAGCGTGCCTACAGGGGACGAGACCCAGTACTCC. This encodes CSVPTGDETQYS.

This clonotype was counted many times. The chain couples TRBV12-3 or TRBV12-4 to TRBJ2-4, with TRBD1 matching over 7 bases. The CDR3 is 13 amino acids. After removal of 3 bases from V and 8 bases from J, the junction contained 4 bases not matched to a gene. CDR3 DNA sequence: TGTGCCAGCAGTTTGGACAGGAATGACATTCAGTACTTC. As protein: CASSLDRNDIQYF.

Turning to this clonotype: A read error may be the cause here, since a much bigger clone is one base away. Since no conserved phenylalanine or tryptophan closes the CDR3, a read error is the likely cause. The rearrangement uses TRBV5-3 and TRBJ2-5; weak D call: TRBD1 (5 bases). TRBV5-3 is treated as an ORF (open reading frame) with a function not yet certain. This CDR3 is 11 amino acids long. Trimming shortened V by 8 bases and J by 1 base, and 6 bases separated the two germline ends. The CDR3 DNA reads TGTGCCAGCAGGGCCCAAGAGACCCAGTACTCC. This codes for CASRAQETQYS.

The CDR3 DNA reads as TGTGCCAGCAGCCCCGAGACTAGCGACTACAATGAGCAGTTCTTC. Its translation: CASSPETSDYNEQFF. The rearrangement links TRBV5-4 to TRBJ2-1; 8 nucleotides align to TRBD2. The ends lost 4 bases at V and 3 bases at J; junction bases unmatched: 6. Germline-derived CDR1 and CDR2 are SGHNT and YYREEE (reference sequence). The CDR3 has 15 residues.

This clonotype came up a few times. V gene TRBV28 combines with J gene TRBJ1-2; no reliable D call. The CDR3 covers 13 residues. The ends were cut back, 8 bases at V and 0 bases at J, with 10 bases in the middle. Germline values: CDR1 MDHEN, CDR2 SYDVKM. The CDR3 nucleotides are TGTGCCAGCGCGACACTTGCTAACTATGGCTACACCTTC. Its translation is CASATLANYGYTF.

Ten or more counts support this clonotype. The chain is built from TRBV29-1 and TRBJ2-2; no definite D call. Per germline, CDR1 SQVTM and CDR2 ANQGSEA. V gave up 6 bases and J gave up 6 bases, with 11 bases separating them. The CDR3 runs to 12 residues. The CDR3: CSVPRWSGELFF. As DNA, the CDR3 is TGCAGCGTCCCCAGGTGGTCCGGGGAGCTGTTTTTT.

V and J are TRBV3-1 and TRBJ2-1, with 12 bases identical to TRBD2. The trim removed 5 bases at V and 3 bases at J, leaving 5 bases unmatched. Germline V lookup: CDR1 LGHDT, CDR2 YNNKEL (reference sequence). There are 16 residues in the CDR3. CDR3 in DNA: TGTGCCAGCAGCAGAGGACTAGCGGGACTCTACAATGAGCAGTTCTTC. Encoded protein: CASSRGLAGLYNEQFF.

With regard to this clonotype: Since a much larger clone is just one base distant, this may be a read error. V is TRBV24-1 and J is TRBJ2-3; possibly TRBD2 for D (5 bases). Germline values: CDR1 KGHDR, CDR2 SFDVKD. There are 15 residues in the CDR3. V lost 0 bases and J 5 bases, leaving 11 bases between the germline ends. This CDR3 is CATSDLSGNGDTQYF. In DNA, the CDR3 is TGTGCCACCAGTGATTTGTCCGGGAATGGAGATACGCAGTATTTT.

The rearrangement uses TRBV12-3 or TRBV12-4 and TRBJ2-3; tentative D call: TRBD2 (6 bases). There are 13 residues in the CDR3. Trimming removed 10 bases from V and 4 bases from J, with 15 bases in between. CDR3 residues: CATAEGVPDTQYF. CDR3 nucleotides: TGTGCCACCGCGGAGGGTGTCCCAGATACGCAGTATTTT.